This T cell receptor (beta chain) is from a study of blood T cell repertoires in COVID-19. Here immunoSEQ multiplex PCR was the method, and the copy in TCRdb shows in-frame clones only, minus some. The sample yields under 250,000 clones, 75% to 90% seen once. Germline assignment: CDR1 SGHNT and CDR2 YENEEA. The CDR3 loop spans 15 amino acids. V was pared by 5 bases and J by 8 bases, with 12 bases of the junction left unmatched. The rearrangement links TRBV11-3 to TRBJ2-1; 7 nucleotides match TRBD2. What was sequenced was PBMCs or T cells enriched from blood (not recorded which). The receptor was isolated from a woman in her thirties or forties who had been exposed to COVID-19. The CDR3 DNA reads as TGTGCCAGCAGCCCGAGTCAGCTAGCGGACTATGAGCAGTTCTTC. Translation gives CASSPSQLADYEQFF.